This T cell receptor beta chain was captured in a study of control samples from healthy donors and cancer patients. This CDR3 region has 13 residues. The germline V and J ends were trimmed by 1 base and 5 bases, with 6 bases remaining between them. Germline V gives CDR1 LGHNA, CDR2 YSLEER. Measured with immunoSEQ multiplex PCR; TCRdb has only the in-frame clones, and not every one. The sample shows about 69,000 clones, more than 70% of them seen only once. The receptor was derived from a man aged 55 to 70 with colorectal cancer. The chain combines TRBV4-3 with TRBJ1-5; D gene uncertain. The specimen was PBMCs. CDR3 in amino acids: CASSQVRDQPQHF. The CDR3 DNA reads TGCGCCAGCAGCCAAGTGAGGGATCAGCCCCAGCATTTT.